This T cell receptor beta chain was identified during a study of T cell changes during pregnancy in multiple sclerosis. Some clones are missing from TCRdb's copy, which holds only in-frame ones; the method was immunoSEQ multiplex PCR. The table has 50,000 to 55,000 clones, over 90% seen once; the top ten hold around 0.5%. Sequenced material: CD4+ T cells from peripheral blood mononuclear cells, taken in the third trimester of pregnancy. This TCR was recovered from a female donor with multiple sclerosis, enrolled in a pregnancy study.

CDR3 DNA sequence: TGTGCCAGCAGCCCGACAGGGCGGTCCTATAATTCACCCCTCCACTTT. As protein: CASSPTGRSYNSPLHF. V usage is TRBV27 and J usage is TRBJ1-6; 7 bases line up with TRBD1. This CDR3 comprises 16 residues. Per germline, CDR1 MNHEY and CDR2 SMNVEV (reference sequence). V dropped 6 bases and J dropped 1; count of bases not matched to a gene: 6.